This T cell receptor beta chain is from a study of blood T cell repertoires in COVID-19. In the study overall: Symptom resolution, clearance, or two negative PCRs marked donors in Cohort 3 as recovered.

CDR3 length equals 13 residues. The V and J ends lost 6 bases and 2 bases respectively, with 10 bases between them. Germline V gene data show CDR1 as MGHDK and CDR2 as SYGVNS. The assay was immunoSEQ multiplex PCR, and TCRdb's table has in-frame clones only and misses some. Among over 200,000 clones listed, about nine tenths were seen once. The chain couples TRBV25-1 to TRBJ1-2; D is perhaps TRBD1 (6 bases). This clonotype was sampled from a woman between 50 and 59 years old in a cohort exposed to, infected with or recovered from COVID-19 (not recorded which). Input material: PBMCs or T cells enriched from blood (not recorded which). The CDR3, as DNA: TGTGCCAGCAGGAAGGGGGTGAACTATGGCTACACCTTC. Translated, it gives CASRKGVNYGYTF.